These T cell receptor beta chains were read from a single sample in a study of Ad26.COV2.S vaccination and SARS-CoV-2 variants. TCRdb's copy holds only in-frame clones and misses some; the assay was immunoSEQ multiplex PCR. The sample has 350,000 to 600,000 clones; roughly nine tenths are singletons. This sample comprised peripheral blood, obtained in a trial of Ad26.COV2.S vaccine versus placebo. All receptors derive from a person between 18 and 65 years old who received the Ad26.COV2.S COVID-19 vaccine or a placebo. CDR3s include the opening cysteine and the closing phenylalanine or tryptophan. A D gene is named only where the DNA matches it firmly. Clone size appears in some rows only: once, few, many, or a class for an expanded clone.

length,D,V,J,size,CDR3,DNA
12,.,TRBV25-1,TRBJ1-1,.,CASREVFGEAFF,TGTGCCAGCCGCGAAGTGTTTGGTGAAGCTTTCTTT
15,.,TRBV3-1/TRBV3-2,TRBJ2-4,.,CASSGTGPTGDIQYF,TGTGCCAGCAGCGGAACCGGGCCCACCGGGGACATTCAGTACTTC
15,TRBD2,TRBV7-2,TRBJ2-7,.,CASSLGLAGGDEQYF,TGTGCCAGCAGCTTAGGGCTAGCGGGGGGCGACGAGCAGTACTTC
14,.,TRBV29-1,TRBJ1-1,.,CSVGRDNLNTEAFF,TGCAGCGTTGGACGGGACAATCTGAACACTGAAGCTTTCTTT
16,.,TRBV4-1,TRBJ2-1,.,CASSTPGTGSYNEQFF,TGCGCCAGCAGCACCCCCGGTACGGGATCCTACAATGAGCAGTTCTTC
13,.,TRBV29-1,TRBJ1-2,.,CSVESGAGAGYTF,TGCAGCGTTGAAAGTGGAGCAGGGGCTGGCTACACCTTC
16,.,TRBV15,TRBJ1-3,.,CATSRSRAGSGNTIYF,TGTGCCACCAGCAGGAGCCGGGCCGGCTCTGGAAACACCATATATTTT
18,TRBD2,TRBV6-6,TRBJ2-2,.,CASSLLSGAFANTGELFF,TGTGCCAGCAGTCTCCTTAGCGGGGCGTTCGCGAACACCGGGGAGCTGTTTTTT
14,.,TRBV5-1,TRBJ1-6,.,CASSPGAQNSPLHF,TGCGCCAGCAGCCCGGGCGCGCAAAATTCACCCCTCCACTTT
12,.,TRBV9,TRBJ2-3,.,CASSGMLDTQYF,TGTGCCAGCAGCGGCATGCTAGATACGCAGTATTTT
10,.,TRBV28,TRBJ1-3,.,CASRRNTIYF,TGTGCCAGCAGGAGAAACACCATATATTTT
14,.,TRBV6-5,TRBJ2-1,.,CASSYSRVGTLWFF,TGTGCCAGCAGTTACTCGAGGGTCGGGACCTTATGGTTCTTC
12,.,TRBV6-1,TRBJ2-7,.,CASSENSYEQYF,TGTGCCAGCAGTGAAAACAGCTACGAGCAGTACTTC
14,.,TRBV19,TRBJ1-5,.,CASNAGVSDQPQHF,TGTGCCAGTAACGCAGGGGTCTCCGATCAGCCCCAGCATTTT
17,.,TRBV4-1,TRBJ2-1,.,CASSPQPGQSIYNEQFF,TGCGCCAGCAGCCCGCAACCGGGACAATCGATCTACAATGAGCAGTTCTTC
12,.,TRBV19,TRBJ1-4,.,CASSIRGALLFF,TGTGCCAGTAGTATAAGGGGTGCGCTCCTGTTTTTT
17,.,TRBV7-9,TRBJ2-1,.,CASSFIWGQSSYNEQFF,TGTGCCAGCAGCTTTATTTGGGGCCAAAGCTCCTACAATGAGCAGTTCTTC
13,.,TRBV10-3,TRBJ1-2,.,CAISTGPGTGYTF,TGTGCCATCAGTACCGGACCGGGGACTGGCTACACCTTC
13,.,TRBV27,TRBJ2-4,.,CASSPPGENIQYF,TGTGCCAGCAGTCCCCCCGGAGAAAACATTCAGTACTTC
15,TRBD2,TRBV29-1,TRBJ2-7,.,CSVRPLTSGSYEQYF,TGCAGCGTCCGTCCCCTGACTAGCGGGAGCTACGAGCAGTACTTC
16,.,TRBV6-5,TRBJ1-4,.,CASSYSRWAGDEKLFF,TGTGCCAGCAGTTACTCCAGGTGGGCAGGTGATGAAAAACTGTTTTTT
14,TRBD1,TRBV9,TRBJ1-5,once,CASSVVPGGQPQHF,TGTGCCAGCAGCGTAGTGCCAGGGGGCCAGCCCCAGCATTTT
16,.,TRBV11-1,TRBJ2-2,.,CASSLIVGAPTGELFF,TGTGCCAGCAGCTTAATTGTGGGGGCCCCCACCGGGGAGCTGTTTTTT
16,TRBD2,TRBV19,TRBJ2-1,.,CASSISSGRALNEQFF,TGTGCCAGTAGTATTTCAAGCGGGAGGGCCCTGAATGAGCAGTTCTTC